A selection of T cell receptor beta chains follows, all from one sample in a study of T cell changes during pregnancy in multiple sclerosis. Assay used: immunoSEQ multiplex PCR; TCRdb lists only in-frame clones, some missing. The sample has fewer than 45,000 clones; 80% to 95% are singletons. The source was CD4+ T cells from peripheral blood mononuclear cells, collected in the first trimester of pregnancy. These TCRs come from a female donor with multiple sclerosis, enrolled in a pregnancy study. CDR3s leave out the opening cysteine and the closing phenylalanine or tryptophan. Each record gives: V gene, CDR3 protein.

v_gene: TRBV5-1; CDR3aa: ASSDLAASYEQY
v_gene: TRBV11-3; CDR3aa: ASSLGDRGPEKLF
v_gene: TRBV5-1; CDR3aa: ASSLARTGQETQY
v_gene: TRBV5-1; CDR3aa: ASSPGQGSNQPQH
v_gene: TRBV6-6; CDR3aa: ASSYSGTGSYEQY
v_gene: TRBV10-1; CDR3aa: ASLVGINQPQH
v_gene: TRBV27; CDR3aa: ASSLSGAHQPQH
v_gene: TRBV5-6; CDR3aa: ASSLDPSGPTDTQY
v_gene: TRBV10-3; CDR3aa: AKRAGGNSYEQY
v_gene: TRBV19; CDR3aa: ASKPGTVTSSYNEQF
v_gene: TRBV7-2; CDR3aa: ASTSNRVSYEQY
v_gene: TRBV5-1; CDR3aa: ASSPGLERGPNEQF
v_gene: TRBV2; CDR3aa: ASTTLGGLAGELF
v_gene: TRBV19; CDR3aa: ASSSHYPSYNEQF
v_gene: TRBV7-2; CDR3aa: ASSRGLTGELF
v_gene: TRBV5-6; CDR3aa: ASSLWLGGGADTEAF
v_gene: TRBV28; CDR3aa: ASSLRPGHEYGYT
v_gene: TRBV5-1; CDR3aa: ASSLDWTSNEQF
v_gene: TRBV19; CDR3aa: ASSIEVAGTSGASYEQY
v_gene: TRBV19; CDR3aa: ATGGLAGGIAPYNEQF
v_gene: TRBV28; CDR3aa: ASSRRPGQGDQPQH
v_gene: TRBV4-1; CDR3aa: ASSQDLGQGAGGYT
v_gene: TRBV11-2; CDR3aa: ASSLSGASYNEQF
v_gene: TRBV5-1; CDR3aa: ASSLGGTGQGYTEAF
v_gene: TRBV25-1; CDR3aa: ASSEYRGSGKETQY
v_gene: TRBV25-1; CDR3aa: ATRRLSETDTQY
v_gene: TRBV7-9; CDR3aa: ASSQSVGAGSYGYT
v_gene: TRBV27; CDR3aa: ASSPGHSGETQY
v_gene: TRBV28; CDR3aa: ASSPGSNTGELF
v_gene: TRBV11-2; CDR3aa: ASSLEMTGPNTGELF
v_gene: TRBV6-5; CDR3aa: ASKARPGEQY
v_gene: TRBV6-1; CDR3aa: ASSNSFNTEAF
v_gene: TRBV21-1; CDR3aa: ASSPFRVSPSNEQF